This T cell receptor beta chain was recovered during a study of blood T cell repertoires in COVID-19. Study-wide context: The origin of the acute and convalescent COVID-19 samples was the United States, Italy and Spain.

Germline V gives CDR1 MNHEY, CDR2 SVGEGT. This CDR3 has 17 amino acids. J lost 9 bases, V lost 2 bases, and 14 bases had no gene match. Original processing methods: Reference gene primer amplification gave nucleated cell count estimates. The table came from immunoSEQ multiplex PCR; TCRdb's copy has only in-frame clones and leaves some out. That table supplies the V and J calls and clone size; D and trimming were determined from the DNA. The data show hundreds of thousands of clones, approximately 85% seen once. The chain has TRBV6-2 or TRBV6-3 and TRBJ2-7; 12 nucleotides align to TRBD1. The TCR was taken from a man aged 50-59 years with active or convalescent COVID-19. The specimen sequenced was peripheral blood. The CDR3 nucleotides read TGTGCCAGCAGTTACGAGCGGGACAGGGGGCCCCTACGTGGGCAGTACTTC. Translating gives CASSYERDRGPLRGQYF.